One sample yielded the 15 T cell receptor beta chains listed below, sequenced in a study of blood T cell repertoires in COVID-19. Assay: immunoSEQ multiplex PCR; the TCRdb copy retains only in-frame clones and omits some. Here the sample spans some 130,000 clones, roughly 90% being singletons. Sample: peripheral blood. The receptors here all came from a man aged 45-65 years with active or convalescent COVID-19.

The rearrangement uses TRBV3-1 (or the pseudogene TRBV3-2) and TRBJ2-3; the match to TRBD2 covers 7 bases. This CDR3 region has 14 residues. V lost 4 bases and J lost 5; bases outside the gene matches: 6. Germline CDR1 reads LGHDT; CDR2 reads YNNKEL (reference sequence). CDR3 DNA: TGTGCCAGCAGCCGATCGGGAGGCGGAGATACGCAGTATTTT. This codes for CASSRSGGGDTQYF.

The chain links TRBV6-4 to TRBJ1-2; no clear D gene. V was clipped by 2 bases and J by 3 bases, with 16 bases between them. CDR3 size: 16 residues. The germline CDR1 and CDR2 sequences are MRHNA and SNTAGT. The CDR3 DNA reads as TGTGCCAGCAGTGACACACACCGCAGGTACGACTATGGCTACACCTTC. As protein: CASSDTHRRYDYGYTF.

This chain uses TRBV20-1 with TRBJ2-4; D is uncertain. The CDR3 contains 11 residues. V was pared by 3 bases and J by 9 bases, with 9 bases between. CDR1 is DFQATT, CDR2 SNEGSKA, per germline (reference sequence). The CDR3: CSASRSGIQYF. As DNA, the CDR3 is TGCAGTGCTAGCAGGTCCGGCATTCAGTACTTC.

This rearrangement joins TRBV10-3 to TRBJ1-2, with TRBD1 identical over 9 bases. V gave up 2 bases and J gave up 5 bases; unmatched junction bases: 6. The CDR3 loop spans 15 amino acids. Per the germline V gene, CDR1 is ENHRY and CDR2 is SYGVKD. CDR3 amino acids: CAISEGDRDGYGYTF. DNA for the CDR3: TGTGCCATCAGTGAGGGGGACAGGGACGGATATGGCTACACCTTC.

V usage is TRBV4-3 and J usage is TRBJ1-6, with D maybe TRBD1 (5 bases). The CDR3 is 15 residues long. V dropped 3 bases and J dropped 7 bases, with 13 bases sitting between them. Germline CDR1 reads LGHNA; CDR2 reads YSLEER. The CDR3 sequence: CASSQATDPNSPLHF. DNA of the CDR3: TGCGCCAGCAGCCAGGCGACAGACCCGAATTCACCCCTCCACTTT.

The chain couples TRBV11-3 to TRBJ1-2; maybe TRBD1 (5 bases). The CDR3 contains 15 residues. Trimming removed 2 bases at V and 2 bases at J, with 12 bases between. Germline V gives CDR1 SGHNT, CDR2 YENEEA. This CDR3 reads CASSLHQTVNYGYTF. The CDR3 DNA follows: TGTGCCAGCAGCTTACACCAGACAGTAAACTATGGCTACACCTTC.

The chain uses TRBV28 and TRBJ2-5; D possibly corresponds to TRBD1 (5 bases). The CDR3 is 15 amino acids. V lost 2 bases and J lost 4, with 14 bases in between. Germline V gene data show CDR1 as MDHEN and CDR2 as SYDVKM. CDR3 sequence reads: CASSLIGQGLETQYF. Written as DNA, the CDR3 is TGTGCCAGCAGTTTAATTGGGCAGGGATTAGAGACCCAGTACTTC.

The chain links TRBV11-3 to TRBJ2-1; maybe TRBD2 (5 bases). Looked up from germline, CDR1 is SGHNT and CDR2 is YENEEA. The CDR3 sequence is 16 residues long. Trimming left V 2 bases short and J 1 base short, with 12 bases between. The CDR3 region is CASSLRGSWSYNEQFF. The CDR3 region has the DNA TGTGCCAGCAGCTTACGTGGGAGTTGGTCCTACAATGAGCAGTTCTTC. The complete variable domain, with remaining parts taken from reference TRBV11-3 and TRBJ2-1, reads EAGVVQSPRYKIIEKKQPVAFWCNPISGHNTLYWYLQNLGQGPELLIRYENEEAVDDSQLPKDRFSAERLKGVDSTLKIQPAELGDSAVYLCASSLRGSWSYNEQFFGPGTRLTVL.

The chain couples TRBV4-3 to TRBJ2-6; D may be TRBD1 (5 bases). The V gene lost 4 bases and the J gene lost 2 bases, with 12 bases spanning the gap. The CDR3 spans 16 residues. CDR1 is LGHNA, CDR2 YSLEER, per germline. The CDR3 DNA is TGCGCCAGCAGCCGTAGGACAACCCCTGGGGCCAACGTCCTGACTTTC. Encoded protein: CASSRRTTPGANVLTF.

The chain combines TRBV4-1 with TRBJ2-3, with 13 bases that match TRBD2. The V and J ends lost 0 bases and 5 bases, in that order; junction bases with no gene match: 5. This CDR3 contains 17 residues. Germline V gene lookup returns CDR1 MGHRA and CDR2 YSYEKL. CDR3 in amino acids: CASSQDTSGGAEDTQYF. The DNA for the CDR3 is TGCGCCAGCAGCCAAGATACTAGCGGGGGGGCGGAAGATACGCAGTATTTT.

The rearrangement links TRBV7-2 to TRBJ2-1; 14 bases are shared with TRBD2. Looked up from germline, CDR1 is SGHTA and CDR2 is FQGNSA. V trimming: 1 base; J trimming: 8 bases; junction bases outside the gene matches: 4. CDR3 length: 16 residues. CDR3 DNA sequence: TGTGCCAGCAGCTTAGGACTAGCGGGAGGGCAGGATGAGCAGTTCTTC. Amino acid sequence: CASSLGLAGGQDEQFF. The full variable domain, with the rest looked up from reference TRBV7-2 and TRBJ2-1, is GAGVSQSPSNKVTEKGKDVELRCDPISGHTALYWYRQSLGQGLEFLIYFQGNSAPDKSGLPSDRFSAERTGGSVSTLTIQRTQQEDSAVYLCASSLGLAGGQDEQFFGPGTRLTVL.

The V and J genes are TRBV4-3 and TRBJ2-7; the D gene is possibly TRBD2 (6 bases). V lost 0 bases to trimming and J lost 3 bases, with 18 bases between them. This CDR3 is built from 17 residues. CDR1 is LGHNA, CDR2 YSLEER, per germline. CDR3 loop: CASSQDFGLGGIYEQYF. CDR3 in DNA: TGCGCCAGCAGCCAAGATTTCGGTTTGGGGGGAATCTACGAGCAGTACTTC.

CDR3: CASSQTGTSGRGAYEQYF. In nucleotides, the CDR3 is TGTGCCAGCTCTCAGACCGGGACTAGCGGGAGAGGGGCCTACGAGCAGTACTTC. This chain connects TRBV18 to TRBJ2-7, with 14 bases identical to TRBD2. The CDR3 extends over 18 amino acids. Germline trimming cut 6 bases from V and 2 bases from J; bases unmatched to any gene: 12. Germline V gene sequence: CDR1 KGHSH, CDR2 LQKENI.

V gene TRBV2 combines with J gene TRBJ1-4, with 7 bases identical to TRBD1. CDR1 and CDR2 (germline): SNHLY, FYNNEI. V lost 0 bases to trimming and J lost 6 bases; unmatched junction nucleotides: 10. The CDR3 contains 17 residues. The CDR3 region has the DNA TGTGCCAGCAGTGAAGCGTTAGGGGGCGCGTGGGATGAAAAACTGTTTTTT. Its translation is CASSEALGGAWDEKLFF.

DNA of the CDR3: TGTGCCAGCAGTTACCCATTGACAGCGTACCAAGAGACCCAGTACTTC. Its translation is CASSYPLTAYQETQYF. The V call is TRBV6-5, the J call TRBJ2-5, with D maybe TRBD1 (5 bases). Looked up from germline, CDR1 is MNHEY and CDR2 is SVGAGI. This CDR3 is 16 amino acids long. V was shortened by 2 bases and J by 0 bases, with 13 bases between the two germline ends.